The 30 T cell receptor beta chains below all came from one sample that was sequenced in a study of T cells in localized non-small cell lung cancer. Data came from immunoSEQ multiplex PCR; TCRdb stores just in-frame clones and leaves some out. This sample has about 21,000 clones, with 88% found just once. Material: peripheral blood mononuclear cells, obtained before any cancer treatment. These receptors originate from a male donor at least 60 years old with stage II lung adenocarcinoma.

The chain employs TRBV27 and TRBJ2-2, with D maybe TRBD2 (7 bases). The CDR3 contains 17 residues. Germline CDR1 is MNHEY and CDR2 is SMNVEV (reference sequence). The V gene lost 3 bases and the J gene lost 5 bases, with 19 bases spanning the gap. The CDR3 DNA reads as TGTGCCAGCAGTTTCCGTACCTGGGGGGGCTTGACCGGGGAGCTGTTTTTT. This gives the protein CASSFRTWGGLTGELFF.

This clone was counted between two and nine times. The genes are TRBV25-1 and TRBJ1-4, with 9 bases lining up with TRBD1. The CDR3 spans 15 residues. J was trimmed by 14 bases and V by 4 bases; bases with no gene match: 14. The germline V gene encodes CDR1 MGHDK and CDR2 SYGVNS. Here the CDR3 reads CASSGGGQGLVDLFF. CDR3 DNA sequence: TGTGCCAGCAGTGGGGGAGGACAGGGGTTGGTGGATCTGTTTTTT.

The J gene is TRBJ2-7, the V gene TRBV5-1, with a possible D match to TRBD2 (7 bases). Germline values: CDR1 SGHRS, CDR2 YFSETQ. V lost 5 bases and J lost 2, with 20 bases in between. This CDR3 spans 16 amino acids. This CDR3 is CASRPLGGGPTYEQYF. The CDR3 nucleotides are TGCGCCAGCAGGCCCTTAGGGGGAGGGCCTACCTACGAGCAGTACTTC.

This chain connects TRBV6-5 to TRBJ2-3; the D is unclear. Germline CDR1 MNHEY, CDR2 SVGAGI. This CDR3 is 15 amino acids long. Trimming removed 2 bases at V and 1 base at J, with 10 bases between. The chain's CDR3 is CASSYGRIRTDTQYF. The CDR3 region has the DNA TGTGCCAGCAGTTACGGCAGGATTCGCACAGATACGCAGTATTTT.

The J gene is TRBJ2-3, the V gene TRBV18; D call uncertain. The germline V gene encodes CDR1 KGHSH and CDR2 LQKENI. This CDR3 is built from 15 residues. Trimming removed 0 bases from V and 1 base from J, with 8 bases in between. CDR3 sequence: CASSPPGLGTDTQYF. The CDR3, as DNA: TGTGCCAGCTCACCACCCGGGCTCGGCACAGATACGCAGTATTTT. Combining the CDR3 with reference TRBV18 and TRBJ2-3 gives the whole variable domain NAGVMQNPRHLVRRRGQEARLRCSPMKGHSHVYWYRQLPEEGLKFMVYLQKENIIDESGMPKERFSAEFPKEGPSILRIQQVVRGDSAAYFCASSPPGLGTDTQYFGPGTRLTVL.

The J gene is TRBJ2-5, the V gene TRBV9; 7 nucleotides match TRBD1. The CDR3 totals 14 residues. V was pared by 3 bases and J by 5 bases, with 7 bases of the junction left unmatched. Germline V gene data show CDR1 as SGDLS and CDR2 as YYNGEE. CDR3 coding DNA: TGTGCCAGCAGCGCCGGGACAGCCGCTGAGACCCAGTACTTC. As protein: CASSAGTAAETQYF.

The J gene is TRBJ2-2, the V gene TRBV19; D is unclear. Germline values: CDR1 LNHDA, CDR2 SQIVND (reference sequence). The V and J ends lost 7 bases and 1 base respectively, with 7 bases between them. The CDR3 runs to 13 residues. In nucleotides, the CDR3 is TGTGCCAGTACCTCTCTGAACACCGGGGAGCTGTTTTTT. As protein: CASTSLNTGELFF.

V gene TRBV5-1 combines with J gene TRBJ2-5; possibly TRBD1 for D (6 bases). The ends were cut back, 0 bases at V and 5 bases at J, with 11 bases in the middle. Germline loops: CDR1 SGHRS, CDR2 YFSETQ. The CDR3 extends over 14 amino acids. The CDR3 DNA sequence: TGCGCCAGCAGCTTGGCCAGGGGTCAGGAGACCCAGTACTTC. It translates to CASSLARGQETQYF. The full variable domain, with the rest looked up from reference TRBV5-1 and TRBJ2-5, is KAGVTQTPRYLIKTRGQQVTLSCSPISGHRSVSWYQQTPGQGLQFLFEYFSETQRNKGNFPGRFSGRQFSNSRSEMNVSTLELGDSALYLCASSLARGQETQYFGPGTRLLVL.

J is TRBJ1-1 and V is TRBV11-3; D gene unclear. Trimming pared 5 bases from V and 1 base from J, leaving 14 bases between. The CDR3 spans 15 residues. CDR1 is SGHNT and CDR2 is YENEEA in the germline V gene. CDR3 nucleotides: TGTGCCAGCAGCCTTCTTCATGGACGGAACACTGAAGCTTTCTTT. The encoded protein is CASSLLHGRNTEAFF. Looking up the rest from reference TRBV11-3 and TRBJ1-1 gives the full variable domain: EAGVVQSPRYKIIEKKQPVAFWCNPISGHNTLYWYLQNLGQGPELLIRYENEEAVDDSQLPKDRFSAERLKGVDSTLKIQPAELGDSAVYLCASSLLHGRNTEAFFGQGTRLTVV.

This chain connects TRBV6-1 to TRBJ1-1; weak D call: TRBD1 (5 bases). Germline V gene lookup returns CDR1 MNHNS and CDR2 SASEGT. V shed 3 bases and J shed 8 bases, with 10 bases lying between them. CDR3 size: 12 residues. The CDR3: CASSEPGREAFF. The CDR3 coding sequence is TGTGCCAGCAGTGAGCCAGGGAGAGAAGCTTTCTTT.

The chain combines TRBV9 with TRBJ1-3; D might be TRBD1 (5 bases). CDR3 length: 15 residues. Trimming left V 3 bases short and J 5 bases short, with 15 bases between. CDR1 is SGDLS, CDR2 YYNGEE, per germline. CDR3 DNA: TGTGCCAGCAGCGGAGGGAACGGGGGACGAAACACCATATATTTT. Residues: CASSGGNGGRNTIYF.

V is TRBV21-1 and J is TRBJ2-4; TRBD2, as called in the table, went unchecked against the DNA. TRBV21-1 is marked as a pseudogene. This CDR3 region has 13 residues. CDR3 DNA: TGTGCCAGCAGCTCTTGGGGGGAAAACATTCAGTACTTC. Translated, it gives CASSSWGENIQYF.

The chain recombines TRBV6-4 with TRBJ2-2; D is perhaps TRBD1 (5 bases). CDR3 length: 13 residues. V lost 4 bases and J 2 bases, leaving 5 bases between the germline ends. Germline CDR1 is MRHNA and CDR2 is SNTAGT. The CDR3: CASSGTNTGELFF. In DNA form, the CDR3 reads TGTGCCAGCAGTGGGACAAACACCGGGGAGCTGTTTTTT.

V usage is TRBV11-2 and J usage is TRBJ2-1; no firm D call. This CDR3 is built from 15 residues. Trimming removed 5 bases at V and 4 bases at J, with 15 bases between. Per the germline V gene, CDR1 is SGHAT and CDR2 is FQNNGV. The chain's CDR3 is CASSKALSSYNEQFF. The DNA for the CDR3 is TGTGCCAGCAGCAAAGCCCTGTCATCGTACAATGAGCAGTTCTTC.

This chain uses TRBV6-1 with TRBJ2-1; D is ambiguous. CDR1 MNHNS and CDR2 SASEGT come from the germline V gene. This CDR3 region has 13 residues. The ends were cut back, 5 bases at V and 6 bases at J, with 11 bases in the middle. The chain's CDR3 is CASSSHWGNEQFF. In nucleotides, the CDR3 is TGTGCCAGCAGTTCTCATTGGGGCAATGAGCAGTTCTTC.

The gene calls are TRBV28 and TRBJ1-1; a possible D gene is TRBD1 (6 bases). Germline CDR1 and CDR2: MDHEN and SYDVKM. The CDR3 runs 16 residues. V shed 0 bases and J shed 5 bases, with 16 bases lying between them. The CDR3 reads CASSLWAGGRGTEAFF. As DNA, the CDR3 is TGTGCCAGCAGTTTATGGGCCGGGGGGCGAGGAACTGAAGCTTTCTTT.

The genes are TRBV5-1 and TRBJ2-5, with TRBD2 matching over 7 bases. CDR1 is SGHRS, CDR2 YFSETQ, per germline. The CDR3 is made up of 17 amino acids. The V segment lost 1 base and the J segment 1 base; nucleotides outside the gene matches: 10. CDR3 DNA sequence: TGCGCCAGCAGCTTGTCTAGTGCGCGCGGGGGCCAAGAGACCCAGTACTTC. Amino acids: CASSLSSARGGQETQYF.

The CDR3 sequence: CATSRVRLGAGELFF. As DNA, the CDR3 is TGTGCCACCAGCAGAGTACGTCTGGGTGCCGGGGAGCTGTTTTTT. The gene calls are TRBV15 and TRBJ2-2; no firm D call. CDR1 and CDR2 from the germline V gene are LNHNV and YYDKDF (reference sequence). CDR3 size: 15 residues. The ends were cut back, 1 base at V and 6 bases at J, with 12 bases in the middle.

The chain has TRBV6-1 and TRBJ1-1, with 7 bases fitting TRBD1. Germline CDR1 MNHNS, CDR2 SASEGT. This CDR3 has 14 residues. V lost 6 bases to trimming and J lost 3 bases; unmatched junction nucleotides: 7. CDR3 in amino acids: CASRVTGRDTEAFF. The CDR3 nucleotides are TGTGCCAGCAGGGTGACAGGGAGGGACACTGAAGCTTTCTTT.

The chain carries TRBV6-1 and TRBJ2-4; D gene ambiguous. The CDR3 contains 12 residues. The germline V gene has CDR1 MNHNS and CDR2 SASEGT. V lost 2 bases, J lost 12 bases, and 11 bases lay in between. DNA for the CDR3: TGTGCCAGCAGTGAAACGTACCTAGATCAGTACTTC. Translation: CASSETYLDQYF.

The chain uses TRBV28 and TRBJ2-7, with D perhaps being TRBD1 or TRBD2 (6 bases each). Per germline, CDR1 MDHEN and CDR2 SYDVKM. V was cut by 5 bases and J by 5 bases, with 16 bases left in between. This CDR3 has 14 amino acids. As DNA, the CDR3 is TGTGCCAGCAGTCGGGACTCAGGGGTAGACGAGCAGTACTTC. It translates to CASSRDSGVDEQYF. The variable domain in full, with the rest retrieved from reference TRBV28 and TRBJ2-7, is DVKVTQSSRYLVKRTGEKVFLECVQDMDHENMFWYRQDPGLGLRLIYFSYDVKMKEKGDIPEGYSVSREKKERFSLILESASTNQTSMYLCASSRDSGVDEQYFGPGTRLTVT.

The J gene is TRBJ2-7, the V gene TRBV25-1; D might be TRBD1 (6 bases). This CDR3 spans 15 amino acids. Germline CDR1 and CDR2: MGHDK and SYGVNS. V lost 3 bases, J lost 5 bases, and 17 bases lay in between. The CDR3 sequence is CASSDWAAHRDEQYF. CDR3 coding DNA: TGTGCCAGCAGTGATTGGGCCGCACACAGGGACGAGCAGTACTTC.

The DNA for the CDR3 is TGTGCCAGCAGCCCTCCCGGGACTAGCGGGACCCGAAGAACCCAGTACTTC. It encodes CASSPPGTSGTRRTQYF. The chain uses TRBV2 and TRBJ2-5, with TRBD2 matching over 13 bases. The CDR3 sequence is 17 residues long. With V trimmed by 6 bases and J by 8 bases, 15 bases remained unmatched. Germline V gene lookup returns CDR1 SNHLY and CDR2 FYNNEI.

The chain combines TRBV25-1 with TRBJ2-2; D perhaps matches TRBD2 (5 bases). Trimming took off 5 bases at V and 0 bases at J, with 19 bases between the two ends. Germline loops: CDR1 MGHDK, CDR2 SYGVNS. The CDR3 is 18 amino acids. The CDR3 nucleotides are TGTGCCAGCAGTCCCCAAGGGAGACTTACCACGAACACCGGGGAGCTGTTTTTT. Its protein product is CASSPQGRLTTNTGELFF.

This chain joins TRBV11-2 and TRBJ1-2, with D hard to call. V lost 0 bases, J lost 3 bases, and 8 bases lay in between. Germline assignment: CDR1 SGHAT and CDR2 FQNNGV. The CDR3 consists of 14 residues. The CDR3 region has the DNA TGTGCCAGCAGCTTAGATGCGGCCTACTATGGCTACACCTTC. Encoded protein: CASSLDAAYYGYTF.

The chain carries TRBV2 and TRBJ2-7; 14 bases map to TRBD2. Germline assignment: CDR1 SNHLY and CDR2 FYNNEI. V shed 4 bases and J 1 base; nucleotides not matched to a gene: 9. The CDR3 sequence is 18 residues long. The CDR3 bases are TGTGCCAGCAGTGCCCGCCGAGGGACTAGCGGGAGATCCTACGAGCAGTACTTC. Its translation is CASSARRGTSGRSYEQYF. Full variable domain (outside the CDR3, taken from reference TRBV2 and TRBJ2-7): EPEVTQTPSHQVTQMGQEVILRCVPISNHLYFYWYRQILGQKVEFLVSFYNNEISEKSEIFDDQFSVERPDGSNFTLKIRSTKLEDSAMYFCASSARRGTSGRSYEQYFGPGTRLTVT.

V gene TRBV5-8 combines with J gene TRBJ2-1; unclear D gene. The germline V gene has CDR1 SGHTS and CDR2 YDEGEE. The CDR3 consists of 14 residues. V lost 4 bases to trimming and J lost 2 bases, with 10 bases between them. This CDR3 reads CASSRLFPYNEQFF. The DNA for the CDR3 is TGTGCCAGCAGCCGATTGTTCCCCTACAATGAGCAGTTCTTC.

V is TRBV5-6 and J is TRBJ2-3, with D tentatively TRBD1 (6 bases). The V end was cut by 0 bases, the J end by 2 bases, with 13 bases between. The CDR3 consists of 16 residues. CDR1 is SGHDT, CDR2 YYEEEE, per germline. The CDR3 DNA reads as TGTGCCAGCAGCTTGGGGACAGTAACTCTCACAGATACGCAGTATTTT. This codes for CASSLGTVTLTDTQYF.

The chain recombines TRBV9 with TRBJ2-2, with D possibly being TRBD1 (6 bases). Germline CDR1 and CDR2: SGDLS and YYNGEE. This CDR3 contains 15 residues. V lost 1 base, J lost 8 bases, and 15 bases lay in between. The CDR3 nucleotides read TGTGCCAGCAGCGTAACAGGGAACCCAGGGGGGGAGCTGTTTTTT. This codes for CASSVTGNPGGELFF.

This clone was observed a few times. The chain recombines TRBV11-2 with TRBJ1-5; D ambiguous. Trimming removed 5 bases at V and 2 bases at J, with 10 bases between. The V gene's germline CDR1 is SGHAT and CDR2 FQNNGV. This CDR3 contains 14 residues. The CDR3 reads CASSLLGGNQPQHF. DNA of the CDR3: TGTGCCAGCAGCCTCTTGGGCGGCAATCAGCCCCAGCATTTT. Complete variable domain (other parts from reference TRBV11-2 and TRBJ1-5): EAGVAQSPRYKIIEKRQSVAFWCNPISGHATLYWYQQILGQGPKLLIQFQNNGVVDDSQLPKDRFSAERLKGVDSTLKIQPAKLEDSAVYLCASSLLGGNQPQHFGDGTRLSIL.